This T cell receptor (beta chain) was identified in a study of cytomegalovirus exposure and HLA in healthy donors. It was with 60 Vbeta and 13 Jbeta primers that the PCR ran. Using immunoSEQ multiplex PCR, the repertoire was profiled, and TCRdb retains in-frame clones only, with some absent. The repertoire holds around 120,000 clones, with roughly 70% as singletons. Source material: PBMCs. The clonotype was recovered from a man in his forties in good health and CMV-seropositive.

The CDR3 is CASSVDRGGETQYF. CDR3 nucleotides: TGTGCCAGCAGTGTCGACAGGGGCGGAGAGACCCAGTACTTC. This chain links TRBV2 with TRBJ2-5; 8 nucleotides line up with TRBD1. With 4 bases clipped from V and 4 bases from J, the junction kept 5 bases outside the gene matches. Germline V gives CDR1 SNHLY, CDR2 FYNNEI. The CDR3 consists of 14 residues.